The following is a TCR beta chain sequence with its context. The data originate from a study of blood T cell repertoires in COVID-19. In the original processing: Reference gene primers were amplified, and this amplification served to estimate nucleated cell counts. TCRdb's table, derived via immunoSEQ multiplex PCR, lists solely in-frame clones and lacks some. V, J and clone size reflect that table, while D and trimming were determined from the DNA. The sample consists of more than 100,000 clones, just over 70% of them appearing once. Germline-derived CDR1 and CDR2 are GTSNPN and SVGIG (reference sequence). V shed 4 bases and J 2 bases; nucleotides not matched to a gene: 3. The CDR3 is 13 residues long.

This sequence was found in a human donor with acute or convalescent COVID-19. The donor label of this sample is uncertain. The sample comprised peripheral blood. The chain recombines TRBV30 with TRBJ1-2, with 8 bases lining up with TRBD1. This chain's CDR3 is CAWKWDRNYGYTF. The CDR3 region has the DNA TGTGCCTGGAAATGGGACAGGAACTATGGCTACACCTTC.